A selection of T cell receptor beta chains follows, all from one sample in a study of neurological immune-mediated disorders. Using its own MiXCR run on the 5' RACE reads, TCRdb lists one record per CDR3 protein. Among tens of thousands of distinct CDR3 sequences listed, around 3.9% were seen once. The sample taken for sequencing was PBMCs. These receptors were taken from a man aged 25-45 years with multiple sclerosis. Both conserved end residues are part of each CDR3.

v_call cdr3_length cdr3_aa
TRBV5-1 16 CASSPGQGLTGTEAFF
TRBV20-1 14 CSARAGGDSYIQYF
TRBV12-3/TRBV12-4 13 CASSSQGPHGYTF
TRBV5-1 13 CASSNSMNNEQFF
TRBV27 16 CASSSQTASSYNEQFF
TRBV18 17 CASSPPGTGGADYGYTF
TRBV3-1 16 CASSQNVRRRAYEQYF
TRBV13 17 CASSPDRVGPDTGELFF
TRBV10-3 14 CAISITGGSDTQYF
TRBV29-1 14 CSASGGFFGGTQYF
TRBV20-1 15 CSARDRGREASEQYF
TRBV12-3/TRBV12-4 14 CASGELMPGNTIYF
TRBV6-6 17 CASSFVPRGAGANVLTF
TRBV7-2 13 CASSYDPTYGYTF
TRBV7-2 14 CASSSGLQNTEAFF
TRBV20-1 13 CSVSGMWADTQYF
TRBV7-3 15 CASSLKGTATGELFF
TRBV19 14 CASTTSGTYNEQFF
TRBV7-8 15 CASSYRIAPDQPQHF
TRBV20-1 16 CSAPSGTSGVYNEQFF
TRBV5-8 14 CASSLAEADPEAFF
TRBV12-3/TRBV12-4 15 CASSLALTGVGGYTF
TRBV20-1 13 CSATGRPNTEAFF
TRBV20-1 12 CSASGRRYEQYF
TRBV6-2/TRBV6-3 14 CASSRQGAFTEAFF
TRBV12-3/TRBV12-4 14 CASTPFRGNTEAFF
TRBV12-3/TRBV12-4 15 CASSSSGVLNTEAFF
TRBV3-1 14 CASSFRGNTGELFF
TRBV6-5 15 CASSYSQTGPTEAFF
TRBV12-3/TRBV12-4 13 CASSFEGAHTQYF
TRBV5-1 15 CASSSLGTGNTEAFF
TRBV6-4 13 CASSDSDNTEAFF
TRBV12-3/TRBV12-4 12 CASSSFPYEQYF
TRBV7-9 15 CASRASGRNTGELFF
TRBV27 14 CASSFVGPNEKLFF
TRBV7-3 17 CASSLRAGLAGDNEQFF
TRBV27 15 CASSSPGMGSYEQYF
TRBV10-3 13 CAIRGDSYNEQFF
TRBV7-7 14 CASSLFGRGNEQFF
TRBV20-1 13 CSASGRLNNEQFF
TRBV20-1 14 CSARRTGATYEQYF
TRBV27 16 CASSPGTGDLNQPQNF
TRBV5-1 15 CASSSTGTPEDEQFF
TRBV12-3/TRBV12-4 14 CASSLVPSNQPQNF
TRBV7-8 16 CASSLIRGLAGSEQYF
TRBV5-6 15 CASSGTGSVGNTIYF
TRBV6-5 14 CASSYAGEGQPQHF
TRBV9 14 CASSEVPTGAEQYF
TRBV5-1 15 CASSLAWGPKNIQYF
TRBV11-2 11 CASSVTGTQYF
TRBV3-1 18 CASSHLGLAGGGQETQYF
TRBV7-2 16 CASSLGAGPSTDTQYF
TRBV12-3/TRBV12-4 15 CASSLGDRANQPQHF
TRBV7-9 12 CASSQSSYEQYF
TRBV6-1 17 CASSALKGGRGTGELFF
TRBV4-1 17 CASSHPAGGPATDTQYF
TRBV14 12 CASSHRSYEQYF
TRBV20-1 16 CSARSSSGGAYNEQFF